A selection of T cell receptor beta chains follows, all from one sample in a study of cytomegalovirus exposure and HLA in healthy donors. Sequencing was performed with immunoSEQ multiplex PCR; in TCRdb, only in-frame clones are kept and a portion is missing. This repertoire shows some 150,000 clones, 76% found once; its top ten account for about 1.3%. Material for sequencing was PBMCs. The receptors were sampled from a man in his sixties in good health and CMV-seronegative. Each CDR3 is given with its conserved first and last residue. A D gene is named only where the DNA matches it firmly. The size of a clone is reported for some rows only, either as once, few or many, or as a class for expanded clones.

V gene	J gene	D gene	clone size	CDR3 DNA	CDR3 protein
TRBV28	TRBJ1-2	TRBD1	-	TGTGCCAGCAGTTCAATTGGCGGGGACAGGGGGCGCGGATATGGCTACACCTTC	CASSSIGGDRGRGYGYTF
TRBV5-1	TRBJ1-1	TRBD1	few	TGCGCCAGCAGCTTGGGACAGGGGGGAAACACTGAAGCTTTCTTT	CASSLGQGGNTEAFF
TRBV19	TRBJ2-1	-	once	TGTGCCAGTAGTACCGGACGGGACTACAATGAGCAGTTCTTC	CASSTGRDYNEQFF
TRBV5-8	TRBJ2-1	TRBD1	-	TGTGCCAGCAGCTTGTACAGGGGGCAGGGGAATGAGCAGTTCTTC	CASSLYRGQGNEQFF
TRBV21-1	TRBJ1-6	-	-	TGTGCCAGCAGCAAAAGAGGGACAGTCTCAACCAGAAGGGTGCCCCTCCACTTT	CASSKRGTVSTRRVPLHF
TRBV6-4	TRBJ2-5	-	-	TGTGCCAGCGCATCCCCCAGGGGCGAAGAGACCCAGTACTTC	CASASPRGEETQYF
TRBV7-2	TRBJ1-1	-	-	TGTGCCAGTGAAAAGGGGAGGATGAACACTGAAGCTTTCTTT	CASEKGRMNTEAFF
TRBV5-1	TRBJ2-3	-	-	TGCGCCAGCAGCTTGGCGGGGAGCACAGATACGCAGTATTTT	CASSLAGSTDTQYF
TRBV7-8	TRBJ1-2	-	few	TGTGCCAGCAGCTTCTCCAGGGACTCGGGTGGCTACACCTTC	CASSFSRDSGGYTF
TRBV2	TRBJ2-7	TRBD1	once	TGTGCCAGCAGTGCCACCCGGGACAGCCCCTACGAGCAGTACTTC	CASSATRDSPYEQYF
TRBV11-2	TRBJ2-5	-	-	TGTGCCAGCAGCTTCGGGTACCAAGAGACCCAGTACTTC	CASSFGYQETQYF
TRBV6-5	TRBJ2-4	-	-	TGTGCCAGCAGTTACGATCCGGCGGGAAACATTCAGTACTTC	CASSYDPAGNIQYF
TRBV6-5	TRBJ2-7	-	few	TGTGCCAGCACGCCCAGGGTACCGCCGTCGGAGCAGTACTTC	CASTPRVPPSEQYF
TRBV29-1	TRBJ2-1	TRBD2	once	TGCAGCGTTGTTGGGGGGGTGGAAGGGGCCGGGAGGGCCCTGAATGAGCAGTTCTTC	CSVVGGVEGAGRALNEQFF
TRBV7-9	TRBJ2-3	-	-	TGTGCCAGCAGCTCCGGACAGATCTCTAGCACAGATACGCAGTATTTT	CASSSGQISSTDTQYF
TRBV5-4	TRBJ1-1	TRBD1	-	TGTGCCAGCAGCACCCCGGACAGGGCTCACGGTGAAGCTTTCTTT	CASSTPDRAHGEAFF
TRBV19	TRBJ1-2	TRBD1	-	TGTGCCACTTCGCCGAATACCGGGACAGGGACCCCGCCCTATGGCTACACCTTC	CATSPNTGTGTPPYGYTF
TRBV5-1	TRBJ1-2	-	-	TGCGCCAGCAACGTCGGCGGCTCGAGGGCATATGGCTACACCTTC	CASNVGGSRAYGYTF
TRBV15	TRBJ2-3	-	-	TGTGCCACCAGCAGAGATCCGAGCGGGGATACGCAGTATTTT	CATSRDPSGDTQYF
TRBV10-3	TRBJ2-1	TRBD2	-	TGTGCCACGACTCCGGGACTAGCGCGAGACAATGAGCAGTTCTTC	CATTPGLARDNEQFF
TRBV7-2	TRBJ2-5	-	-	TGTGCCAGCAGCTTAGAAACAGGGACACAAGAGACCCAGTACTTC	CASSLETGTQETQYF
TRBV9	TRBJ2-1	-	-	TGTGCCAGCAGCGTTCAGCAGGCTACTGAGCAGTTCTTC	CASSVQQATEQFF
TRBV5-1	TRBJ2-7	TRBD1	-	TGCACCAGCAGAACGGACAGGGACTCCTACGAGCAGTACTTC	CTSRTDRDSYEQYF
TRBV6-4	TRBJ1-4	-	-	TGTGCCAGCCCCCCCCAGGGAAGGCTGGAAAAACTGTTTTTT	CASPPQGRLEKLFF
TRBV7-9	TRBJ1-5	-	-	TGTGCCAGCAGCCTAAAACAGGGTCGGCATTTT	CASSLKQGRHF
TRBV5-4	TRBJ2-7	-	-	TGTGCCAGCAGCCGGGTGGGGGCGTACGAGCAGTACTTC	CASSRVGAYEQYF
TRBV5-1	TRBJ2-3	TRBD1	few	TGCGCCAGCAGCAGGGGACAGGGGACCGCAGATACGCAGTATTTT	CASSRGQGTADTQYF
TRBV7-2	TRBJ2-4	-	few	TGTGCCAGCAGCCAGCCGACAGCAGGCAAAAACATTCAGTACTTC	CASSQPTAGKNIQYF
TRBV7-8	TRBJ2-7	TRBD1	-	TGTGCCAGCAGCAGGGACAGGGGCCCCTACGAGCAGTACTTC	CASSRDRGPYEQYF